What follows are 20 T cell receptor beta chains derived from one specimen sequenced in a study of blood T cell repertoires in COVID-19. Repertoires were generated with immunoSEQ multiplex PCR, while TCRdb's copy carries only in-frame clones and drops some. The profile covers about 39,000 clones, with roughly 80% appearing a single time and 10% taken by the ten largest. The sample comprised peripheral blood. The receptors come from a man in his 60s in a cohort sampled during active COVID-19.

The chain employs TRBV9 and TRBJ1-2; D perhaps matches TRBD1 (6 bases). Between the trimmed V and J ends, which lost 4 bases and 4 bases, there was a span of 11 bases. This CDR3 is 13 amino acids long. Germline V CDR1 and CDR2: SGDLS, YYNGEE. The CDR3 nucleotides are TGTGCCAGCAGCCTGACAGGATCCTATGGCTACACCTTC. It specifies CASSLTGSYGYTF. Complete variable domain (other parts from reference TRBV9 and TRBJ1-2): DSGVTQTPKHLITATGQRVTLRCSPRSGDLSVYWYQQSLDQGLQFLIQYYNGEERAKGNILERFSAQQFPDLHSELNLSSLELGDSALYFCASSLTGSYGYTFGSGTRLTVV.

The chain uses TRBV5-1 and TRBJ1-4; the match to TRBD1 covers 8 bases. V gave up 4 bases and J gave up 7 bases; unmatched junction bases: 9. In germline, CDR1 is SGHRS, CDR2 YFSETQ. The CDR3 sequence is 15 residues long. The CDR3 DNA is TGCGCCAGCAGCCGCGGACAGGGCGGGGGTGAAAAACTGTTTTTT. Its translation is CASSRGQGGGEKLFF.

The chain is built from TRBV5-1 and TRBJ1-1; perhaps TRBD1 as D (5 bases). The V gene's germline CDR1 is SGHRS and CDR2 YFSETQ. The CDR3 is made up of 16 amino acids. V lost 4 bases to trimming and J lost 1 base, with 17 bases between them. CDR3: CASSADSVRENTEAFF. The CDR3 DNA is TGCGCCAGCAGCGCCGACAGTGTGCGTGAGAACACTGAAGCTTTCTTT.

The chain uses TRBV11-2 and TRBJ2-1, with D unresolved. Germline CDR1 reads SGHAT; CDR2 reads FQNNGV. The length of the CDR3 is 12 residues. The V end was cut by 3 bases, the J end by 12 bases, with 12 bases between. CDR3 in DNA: TGTGCCAGCAGCTTGCGGCCGATGGGGCAGTTCTTC. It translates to CASSLRPMGQFF.

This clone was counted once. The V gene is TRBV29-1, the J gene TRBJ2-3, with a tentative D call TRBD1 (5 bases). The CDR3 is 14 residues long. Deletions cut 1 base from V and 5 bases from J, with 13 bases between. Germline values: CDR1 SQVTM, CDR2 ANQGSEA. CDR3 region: CSVEGYTQGDTQYF. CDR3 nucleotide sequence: TGCAGCGTTGAAGGTTATACCCAGGGAGATACGCAGTATTTT.

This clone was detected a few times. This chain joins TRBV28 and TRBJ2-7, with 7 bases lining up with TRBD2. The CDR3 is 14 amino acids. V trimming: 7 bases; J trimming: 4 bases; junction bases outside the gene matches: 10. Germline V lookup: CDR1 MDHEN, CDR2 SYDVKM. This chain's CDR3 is CASKRGGSWYEQYF. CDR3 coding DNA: TGTGCCAGCAAAAGGGGCGGGAGTTGGTACGAGCAGTACTTC.

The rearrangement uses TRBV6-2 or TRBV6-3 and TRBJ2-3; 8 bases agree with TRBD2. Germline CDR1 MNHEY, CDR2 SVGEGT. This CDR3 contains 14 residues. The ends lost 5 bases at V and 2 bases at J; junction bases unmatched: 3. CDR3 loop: CASSPLAATDTQYF. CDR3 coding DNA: TGTGCCAGCAGTCCACTAGCGGCCACAGATACGCAGTATTTT.

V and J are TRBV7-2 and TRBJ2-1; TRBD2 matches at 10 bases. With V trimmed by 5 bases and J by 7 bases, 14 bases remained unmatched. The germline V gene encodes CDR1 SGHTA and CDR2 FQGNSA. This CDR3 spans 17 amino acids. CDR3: CASSPQPPSGRVNEQFF. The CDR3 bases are TGTGCCAGCAGCCCCCAACCGCCTAGCGGGAGAGTTAATGAGCAGTTCTTC.

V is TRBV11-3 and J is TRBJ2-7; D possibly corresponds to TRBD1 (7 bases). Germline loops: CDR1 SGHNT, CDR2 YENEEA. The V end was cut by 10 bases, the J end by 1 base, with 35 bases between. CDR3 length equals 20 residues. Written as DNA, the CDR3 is TGTGCCACCCAGATCGACTTCGGGCGGGACAGCAAAACCCAGTCCTACGAGCAGTACTTC. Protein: CATQIDFGRDSKTQSYEQYF.

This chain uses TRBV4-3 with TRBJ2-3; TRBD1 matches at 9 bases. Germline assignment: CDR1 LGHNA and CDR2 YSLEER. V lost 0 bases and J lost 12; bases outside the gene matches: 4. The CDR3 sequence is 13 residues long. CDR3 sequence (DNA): TGCGCCAGCAGCCAAGATCCACAGGGGGCCCAGTATTTT. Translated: CASSQDPQGAQYF.

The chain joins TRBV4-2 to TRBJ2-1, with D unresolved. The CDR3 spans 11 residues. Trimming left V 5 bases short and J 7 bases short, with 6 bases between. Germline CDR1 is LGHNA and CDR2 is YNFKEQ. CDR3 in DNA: TGTGCCAGCAGCGTCCTTAATGAGCAGTTCTTC. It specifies CASSVLNEQFF.

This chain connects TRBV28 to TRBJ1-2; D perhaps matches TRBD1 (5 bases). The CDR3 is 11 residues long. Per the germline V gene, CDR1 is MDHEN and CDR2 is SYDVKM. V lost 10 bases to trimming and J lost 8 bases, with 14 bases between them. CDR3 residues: CATAGVEGYTF. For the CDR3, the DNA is TGTGCCACCGCGGGGGTGGAGGGCTACACCTTC.

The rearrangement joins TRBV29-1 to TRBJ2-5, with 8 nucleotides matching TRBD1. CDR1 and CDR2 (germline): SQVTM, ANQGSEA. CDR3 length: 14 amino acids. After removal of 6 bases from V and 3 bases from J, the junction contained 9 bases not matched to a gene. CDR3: CSVEPDRVKETQYF. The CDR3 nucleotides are TGCAGCGTCGAGCCGGACAGGGTGAAAGAGACCCAGTACTTC.

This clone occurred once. The CDR3 loop is CASTRRDEQFF. The DNA for the CDR3 is TGTGCCAGCACCCGGAGGGATGAGCAGTTCTTC. The chain is built from TRBV2 and TRBJ2-1; tentatively, D is TRBD2 (6 bases). Germline CDR1 reads SNHLY; CDR2 reads FYNNEI. This CDR3 has 11 amino acids. Deletions cut 7 bases from V and 8 bases from J, with 9 bases between.

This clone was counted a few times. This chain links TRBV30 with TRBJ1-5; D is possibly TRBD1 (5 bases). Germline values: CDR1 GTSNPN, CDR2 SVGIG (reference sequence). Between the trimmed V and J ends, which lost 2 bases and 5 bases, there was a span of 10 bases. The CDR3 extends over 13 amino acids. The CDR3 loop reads CAWSKGLYQPQHF. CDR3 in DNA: TGTGCCTGGAGTAAGGGACTTTATCAGCCCCAGCATTTT.

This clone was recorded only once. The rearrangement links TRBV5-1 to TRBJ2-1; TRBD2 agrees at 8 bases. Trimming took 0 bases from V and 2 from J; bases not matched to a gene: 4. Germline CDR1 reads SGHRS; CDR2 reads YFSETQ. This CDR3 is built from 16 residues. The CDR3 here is CASSLDGSGTYNEQFF. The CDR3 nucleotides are TGCGCCAGCAGCTTGGATGGTAGCGGGACCTACAATGAGCAGTTCTTC.

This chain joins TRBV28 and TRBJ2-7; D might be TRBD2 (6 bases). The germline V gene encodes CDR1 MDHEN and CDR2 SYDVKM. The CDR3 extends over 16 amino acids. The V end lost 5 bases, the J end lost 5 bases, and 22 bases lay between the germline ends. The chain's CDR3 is CASSPPGVGRTNEQYF. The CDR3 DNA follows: TGTGCCAGCAGTCCGCCCGGGGTAGGACGGACTAACGAGCAGTACTTC.

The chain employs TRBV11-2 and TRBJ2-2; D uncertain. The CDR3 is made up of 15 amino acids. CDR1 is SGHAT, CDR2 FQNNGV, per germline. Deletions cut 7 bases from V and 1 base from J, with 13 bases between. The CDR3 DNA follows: TGTGCCAGCACCGTAGGAGCGAGGAACACCGGGGAGCTGTTTTTT. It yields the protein CASTVGARNTGELFF.

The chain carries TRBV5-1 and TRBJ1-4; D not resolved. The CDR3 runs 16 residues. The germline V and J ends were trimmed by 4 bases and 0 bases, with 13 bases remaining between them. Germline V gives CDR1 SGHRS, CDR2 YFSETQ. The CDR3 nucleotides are TGCGCCAGCAGCCCCGGACTGATTGCAACTAATGAAAAACTGTTTTTT. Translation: CASSPGLIATNEKLFF.

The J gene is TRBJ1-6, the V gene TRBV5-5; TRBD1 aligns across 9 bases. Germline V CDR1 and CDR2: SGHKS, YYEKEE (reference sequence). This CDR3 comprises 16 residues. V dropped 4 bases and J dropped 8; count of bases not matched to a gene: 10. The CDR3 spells CASSRTGTGSYSPLHF. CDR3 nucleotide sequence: TGTGCCAGCAGCCGAACCGGGACAGGGAGTTATTCACCCCTCCACTTT. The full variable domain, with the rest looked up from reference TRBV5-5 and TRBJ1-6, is DAGVTQSPTHLIKTRGQQVTLRCSPISGHKSVSWYQQVLGQGPQFIFQYYEKEERGRGNFPDRFSARQFPNYSSELNVNALLLGDSALYLCASSRTGTGSYSPLHFGNGTRLTVT.